The 13 T cell receptor beta chains below come from one sample, sequenced in a study of blood T cell repertoires in COVID-19. Sequenced by immunoSEQ multiplex PCR; TCRdb stores in-frame clones only, minus some. The data contain 300,000 to 350,000 clones, approximately 83% of them singletons. Sequencing was carried out using PBMCs or T cells enriched from blood (not recorded which). Source of these receptors: a man aged 25-40 years who had recovered from COVID-19.

The chain combines TRBV6-4 with TRBJ2-3; TRBD2 aligns across 9 bases. The germline CDR1 and CDR2 sequences are MRHNA and SNTAGT. This CDR3 region has 16 residues. With 0 bases clipped from V and 8 bases from J, the junction kept 9 bases outside the gene matches. The CDR3 DNA reads TGTGCCAGCAGTGACTCGGGGGCTAGCGGGGCCTCTACGCAGTATTTT. Amino acids: CASSDSGASGASTQYF.

The CDR3 region is CASSKGESWGYTF. In DNA form, the CDR3 reads TGTGCCAGCAGCAAGGGAGAGTCGTGGGGCTACACCTTC. The genes are TRBV12-3 or TRBV12-4 and TRBJ1-2; D is unresolved. CDR3 length: 13 residues. V was shortened by 6 bases and J by 8 bases, with 16 bases between the two germline ends.

This clone has just a few counts. The chain uses TRBV6-5 and TRBJ1-3, with unresolved D. With 9 bases removed from V and 0 bases from J, the gap between germline ends came to 12 bases. Germline CDR1 reads MNHEY; CDR2 reads SVGAGI. This CDR3 has 14 residues. The CDR3 DNA is TGTGCCAGTCGAACCCGGGTCTCTGGAAACACCATATATTTT. Amino acids: CASRTRVSGNTIYF.

The V call is TRBV6-5, the J call TRBJ2-3; TRBD1 matches 8 bases. V trimming: 6 bases; J trimming: 1 base; junction bases outside the gene matches: 0. Germline CDR1 and CDR2: MNHEY and SVGAGI. This CDR3 contains 13 residues. The CDR3 sequence: CASRTGGTDTQYF. The CDR3 bases are TGTGCCAGCAGGACAGGGGGCACAGATACGCAGTATTTT.

This rearrangement joins TRBV18 to TRBJ2-7, with D perhaps TRBD1 (6 bases). The ends were cut back, 0 bases at V and 2 bases at J, with 20 bases in the middle. The CDR3 is made up of 18 amino acids. Germline assignment: CDR1 KGHSH and CDR2 LQKENI. The DNA for the CDR3 is TGTGCCAGCTCACCACCCCCTAAAGGACAGTTTTATACCTACGAGCAGTACTTC. Its protein is CASSPPPKGQFYTYEQYF.

J is TRBJ1-5 and V is TRBV29-1; TRBD1 matches at 8 bases. J was trimmed by 3 bases and V by 7 bases; bases with no gene match: 5. Germline V lookup: CDR1 SQVTM, CDR2 ANQGSEA. The length of the CDR3 is 13 residues. CDR3 in DNA: TGCAGCGGGACGACAGGGGTCAATCAGCCCCAGCATTTT. Translated, it gives CSGTTGVNQPQHF.

The CDR3 DNA reads as TGTGCCAGCAGCTTTCTGGACAGGGGGAACACTGAAGCTTTCTTT. Translated, it gives CASSFLDRGNTEAFF. The chain links TRBV5-4 to TRBJ1-1; 9 bases fit TRBD1. Germline lookup yields CDR1 SGHNT and CDR2 YYREEE (reference sequence). This CDR3 spans 15 amino acids. With 2 bases clipped from V and 1 base from J, the junction kept 3 bases outside the gene matches.

This clone was counted between two and nine times. The chain recombines TRBV9 with TRBJ2-7, with TRBD1 matching 9 bases. The germline CDR1 and CDR2 sequences are SGDLS and YYNGEE. After removal of 0 bases from V and 2 bases from J, the junction contained 3 bases not matched to a gene. There are 15 residues in the CDR3. The CDR3 is CASSVGGTGTYEQYF. The CDR3 nucleotides are TGTGCCAGCAGCGTAGGAGGGACAGGGACCTACGAGCAGTACTTC.

V gene TRBV6-6 combines with J gene TRBJ1-2; no clear D. Trimming took off 2 bases at V and 8 bases at J, with 12 bases between the two ends. This CDR3 contains 13 residues. The germline V gene encodes CDR1 MNHNY and CDR2 SVGAGI (reference sequence). This CDR3 is CASSYREERGYTF. The CDR3 region has the DNA TGTGCCAGCAGTTACCGGGAGGAACGCGGCTACACCTTC.

This sequence joins TRBV9 and TRBJ2-1; tentative D call: TRBD1 (5 bases). Trimming stripped 3 bases from V and 4 bases from J, with 11 bases between. Germline values: CDR1 SGDLS, CDR2 YYNGEE. The CDR3 loop spans 14 amino acids. The CDR3: CASSARPGYNEQFF. DNA for the CDR3: TGTGCCAGCAGCGCCAGGCCAGGGTACAATGAGCAGTTCTTC.

The count of this clone is one. This sequence joins TRBV7-9 and TRBJ2-7; perhaps TRBD1 as D (6 bases). This CDR3 is built from 13 residues. CDR1 SEHNR and CDR2 FQNEAQ come from the germline V gene (reference sequence). Trimming shortened V by 9 bases and J by 3 bases, and 15 bases separated the two germline ends. The CDR3: CASIGAGDYEQYF. Here the CDR3 DNA reads TGTGCCAGTATAGGGGCAGGGGACTACGAGCAGTACTTC.

V gene TRBV19 combines with J gene TRBJ1-1, with 8 positions matching TRBD1. Germline CDR1 reads LNHDA; CDR2 reads SQIVND (reference sequence). V trimming: 5 bases; J trimming: 0 bases; junction bases outside the gene matches: 11. The CDR3 is 17 residues long. CDR3 bases: TGTGCCAGTAGTCCCTCCGGACAGGGACTAATGAACACTGAAGCTTTCTTT. Translating it yields CASSPSGQGLMNTEAFF.

J is TRBJ1-2 and V is TRBV10-2, with a weak D call TRBD1 (6 bases). V shed 0 bases and J shed 4 bases, with 15 bases lying between them. The germline CDR1 and CDR2 sequences are WSHSY and SAAADI. The CDR3 is 16 residues long. CDR3 nucleotides: TGCGCCAGCAGTGAGTCGATGCAGGGCAGGGGCTATGGCTACACCTTC. Protein sequence: CASSESMQGRGYGYTF.